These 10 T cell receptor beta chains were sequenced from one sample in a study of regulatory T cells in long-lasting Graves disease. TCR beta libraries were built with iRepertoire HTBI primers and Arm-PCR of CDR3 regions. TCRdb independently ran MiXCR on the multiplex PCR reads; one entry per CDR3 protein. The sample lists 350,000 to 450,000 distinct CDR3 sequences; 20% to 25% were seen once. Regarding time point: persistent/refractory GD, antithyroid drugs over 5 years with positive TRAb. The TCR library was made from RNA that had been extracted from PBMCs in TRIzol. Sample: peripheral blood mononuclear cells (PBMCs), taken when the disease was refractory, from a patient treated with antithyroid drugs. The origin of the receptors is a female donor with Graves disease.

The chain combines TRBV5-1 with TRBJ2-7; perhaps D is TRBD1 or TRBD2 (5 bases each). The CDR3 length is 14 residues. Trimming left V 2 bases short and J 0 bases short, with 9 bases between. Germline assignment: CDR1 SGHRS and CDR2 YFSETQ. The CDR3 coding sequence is TGCGCCAGCAGCTTAGGGACCGACTCCTACGAGCAGTACTTC. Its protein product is CASSLGTDSYEQYF.

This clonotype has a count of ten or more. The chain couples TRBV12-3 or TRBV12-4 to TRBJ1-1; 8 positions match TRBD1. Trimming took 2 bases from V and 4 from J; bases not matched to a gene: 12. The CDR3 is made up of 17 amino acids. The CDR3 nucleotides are TGTGCCAGCAGTTTAATCAGGGGGCGAGCCTTGGTCACTGAAGCTTTCTTT. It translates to CASSLIRGRALVTEAFF.

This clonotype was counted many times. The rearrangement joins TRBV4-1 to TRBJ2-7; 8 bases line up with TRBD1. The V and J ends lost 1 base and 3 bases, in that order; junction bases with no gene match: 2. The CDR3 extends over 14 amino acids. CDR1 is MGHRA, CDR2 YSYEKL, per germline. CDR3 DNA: TGCGCCAGCAGCCAAGGACAGGGGCTCTACGAGCAGTACTTC. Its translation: CASSQGQGLYEQYF.

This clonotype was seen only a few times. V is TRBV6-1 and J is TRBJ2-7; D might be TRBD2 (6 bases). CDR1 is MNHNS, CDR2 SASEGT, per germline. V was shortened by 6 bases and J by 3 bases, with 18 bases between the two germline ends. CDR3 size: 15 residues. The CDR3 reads CASSTPPGLIYEQYF. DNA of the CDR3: TGTGCCAGCAGCACCCCACCGGGACTCATCTACGAGCAGTACTTC.

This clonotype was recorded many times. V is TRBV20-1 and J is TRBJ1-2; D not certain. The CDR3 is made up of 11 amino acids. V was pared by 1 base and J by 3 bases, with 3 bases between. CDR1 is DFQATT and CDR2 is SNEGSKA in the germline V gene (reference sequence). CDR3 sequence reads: CSARADYGYTF. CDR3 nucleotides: TGCAGTGCTAGAGCCGACTATGGCTACACCTTC.

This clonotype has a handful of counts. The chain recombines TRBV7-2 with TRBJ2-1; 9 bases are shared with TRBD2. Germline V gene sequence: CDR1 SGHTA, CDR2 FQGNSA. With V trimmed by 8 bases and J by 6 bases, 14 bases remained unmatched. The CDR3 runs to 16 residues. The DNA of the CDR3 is TGTGCCAGCCGAACGGGCGGGAGGGAGGCCGGCAATGAGCAGTTCTTC. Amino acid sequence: CASRTGGREAGNEQFF.

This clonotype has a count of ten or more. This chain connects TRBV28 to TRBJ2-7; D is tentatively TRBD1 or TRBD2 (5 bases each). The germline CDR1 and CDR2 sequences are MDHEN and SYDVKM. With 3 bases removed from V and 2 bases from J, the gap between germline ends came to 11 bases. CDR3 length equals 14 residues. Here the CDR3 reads CASSFWDGTYEQYF. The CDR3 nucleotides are TGTGCCAGCAGTTTTTGGGACGGGACCTACGAGCAGTACTTC.

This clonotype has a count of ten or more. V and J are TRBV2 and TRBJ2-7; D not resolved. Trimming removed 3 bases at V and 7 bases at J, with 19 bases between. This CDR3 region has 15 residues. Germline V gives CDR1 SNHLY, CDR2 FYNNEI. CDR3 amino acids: CASSEETPQLLEQYF. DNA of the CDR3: TGTGCCAGCAGTGAGGAAACTCCGCAACTACTTGAGCAGTACTTC.

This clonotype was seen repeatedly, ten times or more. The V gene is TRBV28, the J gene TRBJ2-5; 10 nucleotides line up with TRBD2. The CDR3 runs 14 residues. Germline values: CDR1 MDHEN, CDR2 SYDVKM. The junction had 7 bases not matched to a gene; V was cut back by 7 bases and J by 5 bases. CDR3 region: CASTLSGRGETQYF. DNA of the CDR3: TGTGCCAGCACCTTAAGCGGGAGGGGGGAGACCCAGTACTTC.

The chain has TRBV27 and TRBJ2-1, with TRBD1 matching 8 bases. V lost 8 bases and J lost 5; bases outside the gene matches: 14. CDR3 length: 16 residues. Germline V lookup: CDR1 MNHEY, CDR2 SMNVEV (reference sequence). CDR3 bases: TGTGCCAGCGGAAGCCTGGACAGGGCAGGGGACAATGAGCAGTTCTTC. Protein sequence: CASGSLDRAGDNEQFF.